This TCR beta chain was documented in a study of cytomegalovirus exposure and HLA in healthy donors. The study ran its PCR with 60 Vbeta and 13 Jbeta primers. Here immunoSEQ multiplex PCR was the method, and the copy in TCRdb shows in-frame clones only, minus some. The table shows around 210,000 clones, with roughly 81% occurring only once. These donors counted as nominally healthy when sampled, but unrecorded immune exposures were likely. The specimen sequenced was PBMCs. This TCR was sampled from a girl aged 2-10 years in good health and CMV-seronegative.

The CDR3 loop reads CASRYRLSYEQYF. The CDR3 coding sequence is TGTGCCAGCAGGTACAGATTATCCTACGAGCAGTACTTC. This sequence joins TRBV2 and TRBJ2-5; D ambiguous. The tail of the sequence fits TRBJ2-7 better, so the J call may be wrong. Germline V lookup: CDR1 SNHLY, CDR2 FYNNEI. The CDR3 runs to 13 residues.